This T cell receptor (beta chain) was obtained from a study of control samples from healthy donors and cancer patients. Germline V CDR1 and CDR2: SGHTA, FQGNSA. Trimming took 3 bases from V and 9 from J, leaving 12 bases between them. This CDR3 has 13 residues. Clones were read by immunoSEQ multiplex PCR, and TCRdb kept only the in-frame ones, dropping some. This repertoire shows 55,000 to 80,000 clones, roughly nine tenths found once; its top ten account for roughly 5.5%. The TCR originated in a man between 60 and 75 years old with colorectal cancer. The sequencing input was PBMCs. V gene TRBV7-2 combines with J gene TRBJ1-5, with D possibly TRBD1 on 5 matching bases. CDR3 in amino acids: CASSLDTPGPQHF. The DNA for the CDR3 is TGTGCCAGCAGCTTGGACACCCCAGGGCCCCAGCATTTT.